This is a list of T cell receptor beta chains from one sample in a study of blood T cells in healthy people across ages. TCRdb itself ran the 5' RACE reads through MiXCR, one entry per CDR3 protein. This sample has fewer than 1,000,000 distinct CDR3 sequences, with around 50% found just once. The source material was blood. The receptors stem from a man older than 75 in good health. The conserved cysteine and the conserved F or W are not part of the CDR3 here.

CDR3 protein: ASSLLDNRLTAF
CDR3 length: 12
J gene: TRBJ1-1
V gene: TRBV11-2

CDR3 protein: AWSGLVSYNEQF
CDR3 length: 12
J gene: TRBJ2-1
V gene: TRBV30

CDR3 protein: ASSYQTTDTQY
CDR3 length: 11
J gene: TRBJ2-3
V gene: TRBV7-3

CDR3 protein: ASSLVGGSNSYNEQF
CDR3 length: 15
J gene: TRBJ2-1
V gene: TRBV28

CDR3 protein: ASSGVLRETQY
CDR3 length: 11
J gene: TRBJ2-5
V gene: TRBV2

CDR3 protein: SANGLTEFYGEQF
CDR3 length: 13
J gene: TRBJ2-1
V gene: TRBV29-1

CDR3 protein: ASSLDLSYNEQF
CDR3 length: 12
J gene: TRBJ2-1
V gene: TRBV5-1

CDR3 protein: ASKDRGNQPQH
CDR3 length: 11
J gene: TRBJ1-5
V gene: TRBV2

CDR3 protein: ATSDPGLAGYNEQF
CDR3 length: 14
J gene: TRBJ2-1
V gene: TRBV24-1

CDR3 protein: ASRPTGSDEQY
CDR3 length: 11
J gene: TRBJ2-7
V gene: TRBV6-2/TRBV6-3

CDR3 protein: AIRQGAGTEAF
CDR3 length: 11
J gene: TRBJ1-1
V gene: TRBV10-3

CDR3 protein: ASSFPPENNEQF
CDR3 length: 12
J gene: TRBJ2-1
V gene: TRBV11-1

CDR3 protein: ASSRTGNTYNEQF
CDR3 length: 13
J gene: TRBJ2-1
V gene: TRBV6-5

CDR3 protein: ASSSQGDRNYGYT
CDR3 length: 13
J gene: TRBJ1-2
V gene: TRBV6-6

CDR3 protein: ASSLSGVGAGVFGTDTQY
CDR3 length: 18
J gene: TRBJ2-3
V gene: TRBV28

CDR3 protein: ASSLLAGENGETQY
CDR3 length: 14
J gene: TRBJ2-5
V gene: TRBV28

CDR3 protein: ASSAPGGRGYT
CDR3 length: 11
J gene: TRBJ1-2
V gene: TRBV12-3/TRBV12-4

CDR3 protein: ASSPVEDGYT
CDR3 length: 10
J gene: TRBJ1-2
V gene: TRBV9

CDR3 protein: ASSTSGGEQY
CDR3 length: 10
J gene: TRBJ2-7
V gene: TRBV7-7

CDR3 protein: ASRRQGGSYEQY
CDR3 length: 12
J gene: TRBJ2-7
V gene: TRBV6-5

CDR3 protein: SALSNTEAF
CDR3 length: 9
J gene: TRBJ1-1
V gene: TRBV20-1

CDR3 protein: ASSLLILAPSSGANVLT
CDR3 length: 17
J gene: TRBJ2-6
V gene: TRBV7-2

CDR3 protein: ASSPTGEGANVLT
CDR3 length: 13
J gene: TRBJ2-6
V gene: TRBV11-2

CDR3 protein: SVEGSGNEQF
CDR3 length: 10
J gene: TRBJ2-1
V gene: TRBV29-1

CDR3 protein: SAAFRQGAREPQH
CDR3 length: 13
J gene: TRBJ1-5
V gene: TRBV20-1

CDR3 protein: ASSSIRLLSGSSNTDTQY
CDR3 length: 18
J gene: TRBJ2-3
V gene: TRBV27